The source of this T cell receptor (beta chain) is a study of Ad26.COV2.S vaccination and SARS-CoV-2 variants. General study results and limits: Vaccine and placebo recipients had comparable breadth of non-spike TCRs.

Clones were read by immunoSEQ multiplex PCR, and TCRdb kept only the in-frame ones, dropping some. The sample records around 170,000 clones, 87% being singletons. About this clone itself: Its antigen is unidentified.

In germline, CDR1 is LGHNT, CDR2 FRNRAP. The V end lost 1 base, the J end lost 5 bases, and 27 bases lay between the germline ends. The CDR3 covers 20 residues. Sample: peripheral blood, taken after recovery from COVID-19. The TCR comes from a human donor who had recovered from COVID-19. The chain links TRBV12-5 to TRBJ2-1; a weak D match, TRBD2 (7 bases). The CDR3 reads CASGLAPLGGGPSYHNEQFF. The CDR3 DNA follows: TGTGCTAGTGGTTTGGCCCCCCTGGGGGGGGGCCCCTCCTACCACAATGAGCAGTTCTTC.